The present entry profiles one T cell receptor (beta chain) with its context. RNA transcripts served as the template for amplifying TCR beta CDR3 regions. RT-PCR in the first round (using the HTBI primer set) targeted the TCR CDR3. TCRdb re-analysed the multiplex PCR reads in MiXCR, keeping a single row per CDR3 protein. In the table there are some 510,000 distinct CDR3 sequences, approximately 44% of which are singletons. This record comes from a study of T cells in Graves' hyperthyroidism and ophthalmopathy. The TCR was taken from a woman aged 18-29 years with Graves' hyperthyroidism. The sequencing sample was made of peripheral blood or thyroid tissue (not recorded which).

CDR3 amino acids: CASSEQGDNEQYF. DNA for the CDR3: TGTGCCAGCAGTGAACAGGGGGACAATGAGCAGTACTTC. V is TRBV25-1 and J is TRBJ2-7; 7 bases fit TRBD1. The ends lost 2 bases at V and 7 bases at J; junction bases unmatched: 5. Germline CDR1 MGHDK, CDR2 SYGVNS. This CDR3 region has 13 residues.